This passage covers 25 T cell receptor beta chains from one sample sequenced in a study of blood T cell repertoires in COVID-19. Assay used: immunoSEQ multiplex PCR; TCRdb lists only in-frame clones, some missing. The table lists more than 40,000 clones, around 83% of them singletons, with 13% to 15% in the top ten. The sample consisted of peripheral blood. These receptors originate from a human donor with acute or convalescent COVID-19. The donor label of this sample is uncertain.

This clone showed up just once. DNA of the CDR3: TGTGCCAGCCTCCACCGGGGAACTATGAACACTGAAGCTTTCTTT. It yields the protein CASLHRGTMNTEAFF. The chain has TRBV6-5 and TRBJ1-1, with D unclear. The ends were cut back, 8 bases at V and 0 bases at J, with 16 bases in the middle. CDR1 is MNHEY and CDR2 is SVGAGI in the germline V gene. This CDR3 has 15 amino acids.

The J gene is TRBJ1-5, the V gene TRBV10-3, with a weak D call TRBD1 (6 bases). Trimming took off 4 bases at V and 3 bases at J, with 19 bases between the two ends. The CDR3 covers 17 residues. Per germline, CDR1 ENHRY and CDR2 SYGVKD. The CDR3 spells CAISGGGQGTNNQPQHF. In DNA form, the CDR3 reads TGTGCCATCAGTGGGGGGGGGCAGGGAACAAACAATCAGCCCCAGCATTTT.

This clone was detected only a few times. J is TRBJ1-1 and V is TRBV6-2 or TRBV6-3; D may be TRBD1 (5 bases). Trimming removed 1 base from V and 0 bases from J, with 9 bases in between. The CDR3 loop spans 15 amino acids. Germline V CDR1 and CDR2: MNHEY, SVGEGT. DNA of the CDR3: TGTGCCAGCAGTTACTGGGGCAGCATGAACACTGAAGCTTTCTTT. Its translation is CASSYWGSMNTEAFF.

V gene TRBV5-1 combines with J gene TRBJ2-5, with 12 bases aligning to TRBD2. CDR1 and CDR2 from the germline V gene are SGHRS and YFSETQ. The CDR3 has 18 residues. V lost 2 bases, J lost 5 bases, and 13 bases stayed unmatched. The CDR3 here is CASSLLTSGGLDGETQYF. The DNA of the CDR3 is TGCGCCAGCAGCTTACTGACTAGCGGGGGCTTGGACGGGGAGACCCAGTACTTC. The entire variable domain, with the rest obtained from reference TRBV5-1 and TRBJ2-5, is as follows: KAGVTQTPRYLIKTRGQQVTLSCSPISGHRSVSWYQQTPGQGLQFLFEYFSETQRNKGNFPGRFSGRQFSNSRSEMNVSTLELGDSALYLCASSLLTSGGLDGETQYFGPGTRLLVL.

The genes are TRBV28 and TRBJ2-7; TRBD2 might be the D (6 bases). V gave up 3 bases and J gave up 13 bases, with 13 bases separating them. This CDR3 region has 11 residues. Germline assignment: CDR1 MDHEN and CDR2 SYDVKM. Here the CDR3 reads CASSFHGGCYF. The CDR3 region has the DNA TGTGCCAGCAGTTTCCACGGAGGGTGCTACTTC.

The count of this clone is one. V gene TRBV7-2 combines with J gene TRBJ2-2; TRBD1 might be the D (5 bases). CDR1 SGHTA and CDR2 FQGNSA come from the germline V gene. V was trimmed by 1 base and J by 3 bases, leaving 9 bases between them. This CDR3 region has 15 residues. CDR3 sequence: CASSLGVTDTGELFF. CDR3 nucleotide sequence: TGTGCCAGCAGCTTAGGAGTGACAGACACCGGGGAGCTGTTTTTT.

The count of this clone is one. The chain is built from TRBV27 and TRBJ1-1; a possible D gene is TRBD1 (6 bases). V lost 5 bases and J 3 bases, leaving 22 bases between the germline ends. Germline loops: CDR1 MNHEY, CDR2 SMNVEV (reference sequence). The CDR3 spans 17 residues. Written as DNA, the CDR3 is TGTGCCAGCAGTCCACAGGGACGTGGCAAGCCTGACACTGAAGCTTTCTTT. The encoded protein is CASSPQGRGKPDTEAFF.

The chain employs TRBV28 and TRBJ1-4, with 10 bases identical to TRBD1. V lost 5 bases to trimming and J lost 8 bases; unmatched junction nucleotides: 8. Germline values: CDR1 MDHEN, CDR2 SYDVKM. The CDR3 covers 15 residues. CDR3 residues: CASSPRTGGNEKLFF. The CDR3 DNA is TGTGCCAGCAGTCCTCGGACAGGGGGGAACGAAAAACTGTTTTTT.

V usage is TRBV11-3 and J usage is TRBJ1-1; D is unresolved. The germline V and J ends were trimmed by 2 bases and 6 bases, with 13 bases remaining between them. CDR3 length equals 14 residues. Germline CDR1 and CDR2: SGHNT and YENEEA. CDR3 in DNA: TGTGCCAGCAGCTTACCAACGGGGAATGCTGAAGCTTTCTTT. Translation: CASSLPTGNAEAFF.

This rearrangement joins TRBV18 to TRBJ1-2, with 7 nucleotides matching TRBD1. CDR3 length: 14 amino acids. Germline V gives CDR1 KGHSH, CDR2 LQKENI. With V trimmed by 3 bases and J by 2 bases, 3 bases remained unmatched. CDR3 coding DNA: TGTGCCAGCTCACCCTCGACAGGGAACTATGGCTACACCTTC. It specifies CASSPSTGNYGYTF.

The J gene is TRBJ1-4, the V gene TRBV19; 8 bases are shared with TRBD1. Losses at the gene ends were 5 bases for V and 2 bases for J; bases not matched to a gene: 10. The germline gives CDR1 LNHDA, CDR2 SQIVND (reference sequence). This CDR3 comprises 17 residues. CDR3 in amino acids: CASSQGAGGFTNEKLFF. CDR3 nucleotides: TGTGCCAGTAGTCAAGGGGCAGGGGGCTTCACTAATGAAAAACTGTTTTTT.

The CDR3 reads CASSLFRGWDTQYF. The CDR3 DNA follows: TGTGCCAGCAGCTTATTCAGGGGTTGGGATACGCAGTATTTT. The chain employs TRBV7-9 and TRBJ2-3, with D perhaps TRBD1 (6 bases). The CDR3 is 14 residues long. The germline gives CDR1 SEHNR, CDR2 FQNEAQ (reference sequence). The V and J ends lost 2 bases and 6 bases respectively, with 12 bases between them.

V is TRBV7-9 and J is TRBJ2-7; D is unclear. Between the trimmed V and J ends, which lost 1 base and 2 bases, there was a span of 6 bases. Looked up from germline, CDR1 is SEHNR and CDR2 is FQNEAQ (reference sequence). The CDR3 is 13 amino acids. The CDR3: CASSLGTTYEQYF. CDR3 DNA: TGTGCCAGCAGCTTAGGCACTACCTACGAGCAGTACTTC.

The chain joins TRBV5-1 to TRBJ1-4; maybe TRBD1 (5 bases). This CDR3 contains 15 residues. The germline gives CDR1 SGHRS, CDR2 YFSETQ. The V gene lost 4 bases and the J gene lost 3 bases, with 13 bases spanning the gap. CDR3 DNA sequence: TGCGCCAGCAGCGTGGGGCAGGATTCTAATGAAAAACTGTTTTTT. It translates to CASSVGQDSNEKLFF.

The rearrangement joins TRBV28 to TRBJ1-1; 7 nucleotides match TRBD1. V shed 5 bases, J shed 1 base, and the junction held 7 bases outside the gene matches. This CDR3 has 15 residues. Per germline, CDR1 MDHEN and CDR2 SYDVKM. Written as DNA, the CDR3 is TGTGCCAGCAGTCCCCTGACAGGGTGGAACACTGAAGCTTTCTTT. This encodes CASSPLTGWNTEAFF.

V is TRBV19 and J is TRBJ1-1; D unresolved. The CDR3 sequence is 15 residues long. Germline assignment: CDR1 LNHDA and CDR2 SQIVND (reference sequence). The ends were cut back, 7 bases at V and 2 bases at J, with 17 bases in the middle. The CDR3 DNA follows: TGTGCCAGTACCCCCCCTGTCGGTCACAACACTGAAGCTTTCTTT. The encoded protein is CASTPPVGHNTEAFF.

The chain combines TRBV6-5 with TRBJ1-2; D perhaps matches TRBD1 (5 bases). Trimming took 0 bases from V and 7 from J, leaving 15 bases between them. The germline V gene has CDR1 MNHEY and CDR2 SVGAGI. The CDR3 is made up of 15 amino acids. CDR3 DNA sequence: TGTGCCAGCAGTTACTCGACAGCGGGAAATTTTGGCTACACCTTC. Protein sequence: CASSYSTAGNFGYTF.

The V call is TRBV6-1, the J call TRBJ2-2; unclear D gene. The germline V gene encodes CDR1 MNHNS and CDR2 SASEGT. The length of the CDR3 is 17 residues. The V and J ends lost 1 base and 6 bases respectively, with 18 bases between them. The CDR3 DNA reads TGTGCCAGCAGTGAAGTCCCCCCTAGGTCCATGGCCGGGGAGCTGTTTTTT. Encoded protein: CASSEVPPRSMAGELFF.

The chain uses TRBV9 and TRBJ2-5; D may be TRBD2 (5 bases). Trimming pared 0 bases from V and 2 bases from J, leaving 14 bases between. Germline lookup yields CDR1 SGDLS and CDR2 YYNGEE. This CDR3 comprises 16 residues. The CDR3: CASSVVPGEKQETQYF. CDR3 coding DNA: TGTGCCAGCAGCGTAGTGCCCGGGGAGAAGCAAGAGACCCAGTACTTC. Variable domain in full (rest from reference TRBV9 and TRBJ2-5): DSGVTQTPKHLITATGQRVTLRCSPRSGDLSVYWYQQSLDQGLQFLIQYYNGEERAKGNILERFSAQQFPDLHSELNLSSLELGDSALYFCASSVVPGEKQETQYFGPGTRLLVL.

The chain joins TRBV21-1 to TRBJ2-1; the table calls TRBD2, which could not be checked here. TRBV21-1 is a listed pseudogene. This CDR3 spans 13 amino acids. This CDR3 is CASSKGRCNEQFF. Here the CDR3 DNA reads TGTGCCAGCAGCAAAGGGAGGTGCAATGAGCAGTTCTTC.

This clone was seen only a few times. This chain uses TRBV6-2 or TRBV6-3 with TRBJ2-2; 10 nucleotides line up with TRBD2. The V segment lost 2 bases and the J segment 6 bases; nucleotides outside the gene matches: 3. This CDR3 contains 15 residues. Per the germline V gene, CDR1 is MNHEY and CDR2 is SVGEGT. In DNA form, the CDR3 reads TGTGCCAGCAGTTACCACGGGACTAGCGCCGGGGAGCTGTTTTTT. As protein: CASSYHGTSAGELFF.

This sequence joins TRBV28 and TRBJ2-2; a possible D gene is TRBD2 (5 bases). The V and J ends lost 7 bases and 1 base respectively, with 13 bases between them. CDR3 size: 15 residues. Germline V lookup: CDR1 MDHEN, CDR2 SYDVKM. Here the CDR3 DNA reads TGTGCCAGCAAGGCGGGTCCCCTGAACACCGGGGAGCTGTTTTTT. Its protein is CASKAGPLNTGELFF.

The chain carries TRBV19 and TRBJ2-5, with D uncertain. V lost 4 bases and J lost 5, with 5 bases in between. Looked up from germline, CDR1 is LNHDA and CDR2 is SQIVND (reference sequence). This CDR3 spans 11 amino acids. CDR3 nucleotide sequence: TGTGCCAGTAGTAAACAGGAGACCCAGTACTTC. Translation: CASSKQETQYF. The full variable domain, in which reference TRBV19 and TRBJ2-5 provide the parts outside the CDR3, is DGGITQSPKYLFRKEGQNVTLSCEQNLNHDAMYWYRQDPGQGLRLIYYSQIVNDFQKGDIAEGYSVSREKKESFPLTVTSAQKNPTAFYLCASSKQETQYFGPGTRLLVL.

The chain recombines TRBV10-1 with TRBJ1-6; D is possibly TRBD1 (5 bases). This CDR3 is built from 13 residues. Trimming pared 3 bases from V and 7 bases from J, leaving 7 bases between. Germline V CDR1 and CDR2: WNHNN, SYGVQD (reference sequence). The CDR3 region has the DNA TGCGCCAGCAGTGAACAGGCAAATTCACCCCTCCACTTT. Encoded protein: CASSEQANSPLHF.

The chain couples TRBV29-1 to TRBJ1-1; 10 nucleotides agree with TRBD1. The CDR3 covers 14 residues. The V gene's germline CDR1 is SQVTM and CDR2 ANQGSEA. The V gene end was trimmed by 3 bases and the J gene end by 2 bases; junction bases not matched to a gene: 3. The CDR3 region is CSVERTGGNTEAFF. Here the CDR3 DNA reads TGCAGCGTTGAGCGGACAGGGGGAAACACTGAAGCTTTCTTT. Full variable domain (outside the CDR3, taken from reference TRBV29-1 and TRBJ1-1): SAVISQKPSRDICQRGTSLTIQCQVDSQVTMMFWYRQQPGQSLTLIATANQGSEATYESGFVIDKFPISRPNLTFSTLTVSNMSPEDSSIYLCSVERTGGNTEAFFGQGTRLTVV.